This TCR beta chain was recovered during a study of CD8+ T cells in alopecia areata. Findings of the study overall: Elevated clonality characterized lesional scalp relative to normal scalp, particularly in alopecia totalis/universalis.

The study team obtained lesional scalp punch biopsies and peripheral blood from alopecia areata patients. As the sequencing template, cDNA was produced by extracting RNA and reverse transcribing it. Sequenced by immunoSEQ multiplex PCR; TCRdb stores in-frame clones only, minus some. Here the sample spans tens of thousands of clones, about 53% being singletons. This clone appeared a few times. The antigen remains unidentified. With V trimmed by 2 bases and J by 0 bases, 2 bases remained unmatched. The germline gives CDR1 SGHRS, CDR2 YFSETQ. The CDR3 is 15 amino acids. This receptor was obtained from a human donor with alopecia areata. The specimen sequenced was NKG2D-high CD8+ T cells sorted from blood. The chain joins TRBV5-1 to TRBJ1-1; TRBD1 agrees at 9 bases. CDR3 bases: TGCGCCAGCAGCTTCGGACAGGGGATGAACACTGAAGCTTTCTTT. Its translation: CASSFGQGMNTEAFF.